This entry lists 20 T cell receptor beta chains sequenced from one sample in a study of T cells in Graves' hyperthyroidism and ophthalmopathy. The CDR3 regions of TCR beta were amplified from RNA transcripts. TCR CDR3 regions were first amplified by RT-PCR with HTBI primers. Via MiXCR, TCRdb re-called the multiplex PCR reads, giving one row per CDR3 protein. The sample includes about 560,000 distinct CDR3 sequences, 35% to 55% of them seen just once. The sequencing input was peripheral blood or thyroid tissue (not recorded which). The receptor set was obtained from a woman in her late teens or twenties with Graves' hyperthyroidism.

Concerning this clonotype itself: Relative to the germline gene, one junction end is altered; a read error may explain this. The V and J genes are TRBV29-1 and TRBJ1-4, with D perhaps matching TRBD1 (5 bases). From germline, CDR1 is SQVTM and CDR2 ANQGSEA. The CDR3 extends over 14 amino acids. The CDR3 coding sequence is TGCAGCGCCGGGACCGGGACGGCCAGCGAAAAACTGTTTTTC. Translated: CSAGTGTASEKLFF. The full variable domain, completed using reference TRBV29-1 and TRBJ1-4, is SAVISQKPSRDICQRGTSLTIQCQVDSQVTMMFWYRQQPGQSLTLIATANQGSEATYESGFVIDKFPISRPNLTFSTLTVSNMSPEDSSIYLCSAGTGTASEKLFFGSGTQLSVL.

This clonotype was counted between two and nine times. V gene TRBV12-3 or TRBV12-4 combines with J gene TRBJ1-2; 7 nucleotides agree with TRBD1. This CDR3 has 12 residues. Trimming removed 6 bases from V and 10 bases from J; junction bases left unmatched: 8. CDR3 protein: CASRNSGGTYTF. CDR3 sequence (DNA): TGTGCCAGCAGGAACTCAGGGGGGACCTACACCTTC.

This clonotype was picked up many times. CDR3 nucleotide sequence: TGTGCCAGCAGTGAAGATCAGGTTAGCTACTATGGCTACACCTTC. Amino acids: CASSEDQVSYYGYTF. This rearrangement joins TRBV2 to TRBJ1-2; D uncertain. Germline V gene data show CDR1 as SNHLY and CDR2 as FYNNEI. Trimming took off 1 base at V and 3 bases at J, with 12 bases between the two ends. The CDR3 sequence is 15 residues long. Filled out from reference TRBV2 and TRBJ1-2, the complete variable domain reads EPEVTQTPSHQVTQMGQEVILRCVPISNHLYFYWYRQILGQKVEFLVSFYNNEISEKSEIFDDQFSVERPDGSNFTLKIRSTKLEDSAMYFCASSEDQVSYYGYTFGSGTRLTVV.

This chain connects TRBV2 to TRBJ1-6, with a possible D match to TRBD1 (5 bases). Per the germline V gene, CDR1 is SNHLY and CDR2 is FYNNEI. V was pared by 3 bases and J by 12 bases, with 9 bases between. The CDR3 consists of 12 residues. The CDR3 here is CASSDSREPLHF. The DNA of the CDR3 is TGTGCCAGCAGTGATAGCAGGGAACCCCTCCACTTT.

In regard to this clonotype: A much larger clone lies one base from this, so it may be a read error. The chain joins TRBV6-1 to TRBJ1-5; 8 nucleotides agree with TRBD1. V lost 7 bases to trimming and J lost 7 bases; unmatched junction nucleotides: 3. The germline V gene has CDR1 MNHNS and CDR2 SASEGT. There are 12 residues in the CDR3. The CDR3 DNA is TGTGCCAGCACTCGACAGGGGCAGCCCCAGCATTTT. As protein: CASTRQGQPQHF.

This clonotype came up a few times. This chain connects TRBV6-6 to TRBJ2-5; TRBD1 matches 10 bases. The CDR3 length is 14 residues. Germline loops: CDR1 MNHNY, CDR2 SVGAGI (reference sequence). Trimming removed 7 bases from V and 4 bases from J; junction bases left unmatched: 6. This chain's CDR3 is CASNRQGAGETQYF. CDR3 nucleotides: TGTGCCAGCAACCGACAGGGGGCGGGAGAGACCCAGTACTTC.

This clonotype was seen many times. In DNA form, the CDR3 reads TGTGCCAGCAGTTCCTCCCGGACTAGCGGGTCCTACGAGCAGTACTTC. This codes for CASSSSRTSGSYEQYF. The rearrangement links TRBV7-8 to TRBJ2-7; 11 nucleotides agree with TRBD2. Germline V CDR1 and CDR2: SGHVS, FQNEAQ. After removal of 6 bases from V and 1 base from J, the junction contained 8 bases not matched to a gene. The CDR3 is made up of 16 amino acids.

The table lists this clonotype with a count of one. The chain employs TRBV7-9 and TRBJ1-4; D might be TRBD1 (5 bases). Germline V gives CDR1 SEHNR, CDR2 FQNEAQ (reference sequence). Trimming took off 5 bases at V and 5 bases at J, with 12 bases between the two ends. The CDR3 has 14 amino acids. CDR3 in DNA: TGTGCCAGCAGCCAGGGACGGAAGAATGAAAAACTGTTTTTT. Translating gives CASSQGRKNEKLFF.

The V gene is TRBV29-1, the J gene TRBJ2-7; D gene ambiguous. V was clipped by 7 bases and J by 0 bases, with 13 bases between them. The CDR3 is made up of 13 amino acids. The V gene's germline CDR1 is SQVTM and CDR2 ANQGSEA. The CDR3 is CSGEEALSYEQYF. CDR3 DNA sequence: TGCAGCGGGGAAGAGGCCCTCTCCTACGAGCAGTACTTC.

V gene TRBV25-1 combines with J gene TRBJ2-7, with D possibly being TRBD2 (7 bases). Looked up from germline, CDR1 is MGHDK and CDR2 is SYGVNS. The CDR3 totals 14 residues. Trimming stripped 1 base from V and 4 bases from J, with 11 bases between. The CDR3 is CASSEWGGTYEQYF. CDR3 nucleotides: TGTGCCAGCAGTGAATGGGGGGGCACGTACGAGCAGTACTTC.

The V call is TRBV5-1, the J call TRBJ1-4, with unresolved D. V was trimmed by 5 bases and J by 4 bases, leaving 18 bases between them. The CDR3 is 16 amino acids. CDR1 is SGHRS and CDR2 is YFSETQ in the germline V gene. CDR3 residues: CASSPFGVVLNEKLFF. The CDR3 DNA sequence: TGCGCCAGCAGTCCGTTCGGGGTCGTTCTTAATGAAAAACTGTTTTTT. Variable domain in full (rest from reference TRBV5-1 and TRBJ1-4): KAGVTQTPRYLIKTRGQQVTLSCSPISGHRSVSWYQQTPGQGLQFLFEYFSETQRNKGNFPGRFSGRQFSNSRSEMNVSTLELGDSALYLCASSPFGVVLNEKLFFGSGTQLSVL.

The J gene is TRBJ1-2, the V gene TRBV7-2; D may be TRBD1 (5 bases). The V end lost 11 bases, the J end lost 5 bases, and 12 bases lay between the germline ends. The germline CDR1 and CDR2 sequences are SGHTA and FQGNSA. The CDR3 is 11 residues long. In DNA form, the CDR3 reads TGTGCCCCGACAGAGGGGTATGGCTACACCTTC. Amino acid sequence: CAPTEGYGYTF.

This clonotype showed up many times. The chain is built from TRBV24-1 and TRBJ2-5, with D tentatively TRBD2 (6 bases). Trimming shortened V by 4 bases and J by 4 bases, and 12 bases separated the two germline ends. CDR3 length: 14 residues. Germline V CDR1 and CDR2: KGHDR, SFDVKD. In DNA, the CDR3 is TGTGCCACCAGTGACAGACTAGGTGGAGAGACCCAGTACTTC. Residues: CATSDRLGGETQYF.

The table lists this clonotype with a few counts. The junction does not match germline at one end; this may be a read error. The chain uses TRBV7-2 and TRBJ1-2; 8 nucleotides agree with TRBD1. Germline CDR1 reads SGHTA; CDR2 reads FQGNSA. This CDR3 spans 17 amino acids. As DNA, the CDR3 is TGTGCCAGCAGTTTAGGCAGGGGGCTTTCCACAAACTATGGCTACACCTTC. It specifies CASSLGRGLSTNYGYTF.

V gene TRBV2 combines with J gene TRBJ2-5; D gene ambiguous. The CDR3 is made up of 17 amino acids. The germline CDR1 and CDR2 sequences are SNHLY and FYNNEI. Trimming left V 5 bases short and J 1 base short, with 20 bases between. Here the CDR3 reads CASSLSSFLAVQETQYF. The DNA of the CDR3 is TGTGCCAGCAGTTTATCGTCGTTTTTGGCAGTCCAAGAGACCCAGTACTTC. Using reference TRBV2 and TRBJ2-5 for the parts outside the CDR3, the full variable domain is EPEVTQTPSHQVTQMGQEVILRCVPISNHLYFYWYRQILGQKVEFLVSFYNNEISEKSEIFDDQFSVERPDGSNFTLKIRSTKLEDSAMYFCASSLSSFLAVQETQYFGPGTRLLVL.

The CDR3 sequence is CASRTGLAGGYEQYF. CDR3 bases: TGCGCCAGCAGGACGGGACTAGCGGGAGGTTACGAGCAGTACTTC. The V call is TRBV5-1, the J call TRBJ2-7; 15 bases map to TRBD2. The CDR3 runs to 15 residues. Looked up from germline, CDR1 is SGHRS and CDR2 is YFSETQ. V lost 5 bases to trimming and J lost 4 bases; unmatched junction nucleotides: 4.

This clonotype was counted at least ten times. The CDR3 loop is CASSVAVMNTEAFF. For the CDR3, the DNA is TGTGCCAGCAGCGTAGCGGTAATGAACACTGAAGCTTTCTTT. The V call is TRBV9, the J call TRBJ1-1; D call uncertain. V shed 0 bases and J shed 0 bases, with 6 bases lying between them. The CDR3 is made up of 14 amino acids. Germline V lookup: CDR1 SGDLS, CDR2 YYNGEE.

This clonotype was seen a few times. The rearrangement links TRBV9 to TRBJ2-2; TRBD2 agrees at 12 bases. This CDR3 contains 16 residues. The junction had 9 bases not matched to a gene; V was cut back by 4 bases and J by 8 bases. Germline loops: CDR1 SGDLS, CDR2 YYNGEE. The CDR3 sequence is CASSLTRTSGTGELFF. DNA of the CDR3: TGTGCCAGCAGCCTTACTCGGACTAGCGGGACTGGGGAGCTGTTTTTT.

This clonotype was seen at least ten times. This chain connects TRBV15 to TRBJ2-7; D may be TRBD2 (8 bases). CDR3 length: 15 residues. The germline gives CDR1 LNHNV, CDR2 YYDKDF (reference sequence). The germline V and J ends were trimmed by 3 bases and 4 bases, with 16 bases remaining between them. CDR3 nucleotides: TGTGCCACCAGCAGTATTAGCGGGACAGCATACGAGCAGTACTTC. It encodes CATSSISGTAYEQYF. Full variable domain (outside the CDR3, taken from reference TRBV15 and TRBJ2-7): DAMVIQNPRYQVTQFGKPVTLSCSQTLNHNVMYWYQQKSSQAPKLLFHYYDKDFNNEADTPDNFQSRRPNTSFCFLDIRSPGLGDTAMYLCATSSISGTAYEQYFGPGTRLTVT.

The chain links TRBV5-1 to TRBJ2-7, with a possible D match to TRBD2 (5 bases). The germline CDR1 and CDR2 sequences are SGHRS and YFSETQ. V dropped 0 bases and J dropped 5 bases, with 12 bases sitting between them. The CDR3 consists of 14 residues. The CDR3 DNA sequence: TGCGCCAGCAGCTTGGGGGTCCACGGGGACGAGCAGTACTTC. Translation: CASSLGVHGDEQYF.